A single sample is the source of the 20 T cell receptor beta chains below, sequenced in a study of blood T cell repertoires in COVID-19. Clones were read by immunoSEQ multiplex PCR, and TCRdb kept only the in-frame ones, dropping some. The table shows roughly 49,000 clones, with about nine tenths occurring only once. Sequencing was performed on peripheral blood. Receptors originate from a man aged 45-65 years with active COVID-19.

The DNA for the CDR3 is TGTGCCAGCAGCCGGACAACTAGCGGGAGGGCGTCAGGTGAGCAGTTCTTC. Protein sequence: CASSRTTSGRASGEQFF. The V and J genes are TRBV3-1 (or the pseudogene TRBV3-2) and TRBJ2-1, with TRBD2 matching 13 bases. J gave up 9 bases and V 4 bases, and 12 bases lay outside the gene matches. This CDR3 contains 17 residues. Germline V gives CDR1 LGHDT, CDR2 YNNKEL (reference sequence).

V usage is TRBV3-1 (or the pseudogene TRBV3-2) and J usage is TRBJ1-2; TRBD1 matches 12 bases. Germline V gene data show CDR1 as LGHDT and CDR2 as YNNKEL (reference sequence). The CDR3 has 14 amino acids. V was pared by 4 bases and J by 10 bases, with 7 bases of the junction left unmatched. The CDR3 region has the DNA TGTGCCAGCAGCCGAGGGACAGGGGGCGAATCCTACACCTTC. It is translated as CASSRGTGGESYTF.

This chain links TRBV5-1 with TRBJ2-4; 7 bases align to TRBD2. The germline CDR1 and CDR2 sequences are SGHRS and YFSETQ. With 4 bases clipped from V and 0 bases from J, the junction kept 4 bases outside the gene matches. The CDR3 runs 15 residues. In DNA, the CDR3 is TGCGCCAGCAGCCCGGGGGGACTAGCCAAAAACATTCAGTACTTC. Translated: CASSPGGLAKNIQYF.

V usage is TRBV12-5 and J usage is TRBJ1-5, with TRBD1 matching over 8 bases. CDR3 length equals 14 residues. With V trimmed by 5 bases and J by 6 bases, 6 bases remained unmatched. CDR1 and CDR2 (germline): LGHNT, FRNRAP. The CDR3 protein is CASGRTGWGQPQHF. The CDR3 coding sequence is TGTGCTAGTGGTCGGACAGGGTGGGGTCAGCCCCAGCATTTT.

The chain recombines TRBV12-3 or TRBV12-4 with TRBJ2-1; the D is unclear. The CDR3 totals 13 residues. Trimming removed 6 bases from V and 10 bases from J, with 16 bases in between. This chain's CDR3 is CASSTPKLLEQFF. CDR3 nucleotide sequence: TGTGCCAGCAGCACACCGAAACTACTAGAGCAGTTCTTC.

The chain has TRBV18 and TRBJ1-5, with 8 nucleotides matching TRBD1. The V and J ends lost 3 bases and 0 bases, in that order; junction bases with no gene match: 7. The CDR3 is 17 residues long. Germline CDR1 is KGHSH and CDR2 is LQKENI. This CDR3 is CASSPDRGDHSNQPQHF. In DNA, the CDR3 is TGTGCCAGCTCACCCGACAGGGGCGACCATAGCAATCAGCCCCAGCATTTT.

This chain joins TRBV9 and TRBJ2-1; 9 bases are shared with TRBD1. V lost 4 bases and J lost 0; bases outside the gene matches: 2. This CDR3 is 15 amino acids long. Per the germline V gene, CDR1 is SGDLS and CDR2 is YYNGEE. The CDR3 sequence is CASSTGGSSYNEQFF. The CDR3 DNA is TGTGCCAGCAGCACAGGGGGCAGCTCCTACAATGAGCAGTTCTTC.

This chain uses TRBV6-2 or TRBV6-3 with TRBJ1-5, with D possibly matching TRBD1 (5 bases). V gave up 5 bases and J gave up 0 bases, with 11 bases separating them. Germline CDR1 reads MNHEY; CDR2 reads SVGEGT. The CDR3 is made up of 15 amino acids. The CDR3 sequence is CASSTGQYSNQPQHF. The CDR3 region has the DNA TGTGCCAGCAGTACCGGACAATATAGCAATCAGCCCCAGCATTTT.

The rearrangement uses TRBV2 and TRBJ2-3; the D gene is possibly TRBD2 (7 bases). Germline CDR1 SNHLY, CDR2 FYNNEI. This CDR3 comprises 15 residues. Trimming shortened V by 6 bases and J by 2 bases, and 15 bases separated the two germline ends. CDR3 in amino acids: CASSSGGLNTDTQYF. The CDR3 DNA is TGTGCCAGCAGCTCGGGGGGCCTAAACACAGATACGCAGTATTTT.

This clone was counted only a few times. This CDR3 is CASAPGGIRPQHF. The CDR3 coding sequence is TGTGCCAGCGCCCCCGGGGGGATTCGGCCCCAGCATTTT. The rearrangement links TRBV2 to TRBJ1-5; TRBD1 is a possible D gene (5 bases). CDR3 size: 13 residues. The germline V gene has CDR1 SNHLY and CDR2 FYNNEI. Deletions cut 8 bases from V and 9 bases from J, with 17 bases between.

The V call is TRBV7-9, the J call TRBJ2-1; no reliable D call. This CDR3 comprises 18 residues. The V end lost 3 bases, the J end lost 4 bases, and 22 bases lay between the germline ends. Germline CDR1 reads SEHNR; CDR2 reads FQNEAQ (reference sequence). The CDR3: CASSFRSQASDRYNEQFF. The CDR3 coding sequence is TGTGCCAGCAGCTTTAGATCCCAGGCCTCAGACCGGTACAATGAGCAGTTCTTC.

This clone was found once. J is TRBJ1-1 and V is TRBV6-5; possible D gene TRBD1, 5 bases. The CDR3 extends over 14 amino acids. The germline V gene has CDR1 MNHEY and CDR2 SVGAGI. V lost 6 bases and J lost 3, with 14 bases in between. The CDR3 region is CASRQVPQYTEAFF. CDR3 DNA: TGTGCCAGCAGACAGGTCCCGCAGTACACTGAAGCTTTCTTT.

V usage is TRBV20-1 and J usage is TRBJ2-7; 8 bases map to TRBD1. With V trimmed by 3 bases and J by 7 bases, 2 bases remained unmatched. CDR3 length equals 11 residues. From germline, CDR1 is DFQATT and CDR2 SNEGSKA (reference sequence). The CDR3 reads CSARGDREQYF. The CDR3 region has the DNA TGCAGTGCTAGGGGGGACAGGGAGCAGTACTTC.

The chain is built from TRBV18 and TRBJ1-5; TRBD1 might be the D (6 bases). Trimming removed 2 bases at V and 0 bases at J, with 11 bases between. The CDR3 totals 16 residues. Per germline, CDR1 KGHSH and CDR2 LQKENI. The CDR3 sequence is CASSPVDSHSNQPQHF. The CDR3 DNA follows: TGTGCCAGCTCACCAGTGGACAGCCATAGCAATCAGCCCCAGCATTTT. Supplemented by reference TRBV18 and TRBJ1-5, the full variable domain reads NAGVMQNPRHLVRRRGQEARLRCSPMKGHSHVYWYRQLPEEGLKFMVYLQKENIIDESGMPKERFSAEFPKEGPSILRIQQVVRGDSAAYFCASSPVDSHSNQPQHFGDGTRLSIL.

The rearrangement joins TRBV9 to TRBJ2-1; 8 bases are a match to TRBD2. The CDR3 contains 16 residues. With 4 bases clipped from V and 8 bases from J, the junction kept 14 bases outside the gene matches. The V gene's germline CDR1 is SGDLS and CDR2 YYNGEE. The CDR3 here is CASSPGMGLVNDEQFF. Written as DNA, the CDR3 is TGTGCCAGCAGCCCCGGGATGGGACTAGTTAACGATGAGCAGTTCTTC.

The chain has TRBV19 and TRBJ2-2; 7 bases fit TRBD2. CDR3 length: 16 residues. The germline V gene has CDR1 LNHDA and CDR2 SQIVND (reference sequence). With 3 bases clipped from V and 0 bases from J, the junction kept 4 bases outside the gene matches. CDR3 protein: CASSIRTSANTGELFF. The CDR3 DNA reads as TGTGCCAGTAGTATCCGCACTAGCGCGAACACCGGGGAGCTGTTTTTT.

Only one count was recorded for this clone. V is TRBV6-1 and J is TRBJ1-1; no firm D call. This CDR3 contains 14 residues. V lost 1 base, J lost 1 base, and 7 bases lay in between. Germline-derived CDR1 and CDR2 are MNHNS and SASEGT. CDR3 in DNA: TGTGCCAGCAGTGAAGGAGGGCCGAACACTGAAGCTTTCTTT. Translating it yields CASSEGGPNTEAFF.

CDR3 in amino acids: CATSGGLDTEAFF. CDR3 DNA sequence: TGTGCCACCTCGGGGGGTTTGGACACTGAAGCTTTCTTT. This sequence joins TRBV15 and TRBJ1-1, with D possibly matching TRBD1 (5 bases). V lost 8 bases to trimming and J lost 3 bases, with 13 bases between them. This CDR3 has 13 amino acids. In germline, CDR1 is LNHNV, CDR2 YYDKDF (reference sequence).

The rearrangement uses TRBV11-2 and TRBJ2-5, with 9 bases matching TRBD2. V was pared by 1 base and J by 5 bases, with 11 bases of the junction left unmatched. This CDR3 is 17 amino acids long. Per the germline V gene, CDR1 is SGHAT and CDR2 is FQNNGV. CDR3 loop: CASSLGRGLAGRETQYF. In nucleotides, the CDR3 is TGTGCCAGCAGCTTAGGTCGGGGTCTAGCGGGGCGGGAGACCCAGTACTTC.

This chain joins TRBV6-1 and TRBJ2-5; 7 nucleotides align to TRBD2. Germline V lookup: CDR1 MNHNS, CDR2 SASEGT. V lost 3 bases to trimming and J lost 6 bases; unmatched junction nucleotides: 7. This CDR3 spans 14 amino acids. The CDR3 sequence: CASSDPGRGKTQYF. In DNA, the CDR3 is TGTGCCAGCAGTGACCCTGGGAGGGGAAAGACCCAGTACTTC.